The subject of this entry is one T cell receptor beta chain. Its antigen is unknown. The data originate from a study of cytomegalovirus exposure and HLA in healthy donors. Study conclusions and caveats: Listed as cytomegalovirus-associated were 150 or so TCR beta chains. Apart from CMV serostatus, no immune exposure information was available. A prior analysis recorded that most TCR beta V segments were productive about 87% or about 30% of the time.

There are 15 residues in the CDR3. Germline V gene lookup returns CDR1 LNHDA and CDR2 SQIVND (reference sequence). The V and J ends lost 5 bases and 1 base respectively, with 14 bases between them. With 60 Vbeta and 13 Jbeta primers, the PCR was carried out. The data were produced by immunoSEQ multiplex PCR, yet TCRdb's version contains in-frame clones alone and is incomplete. Here the sample spans some 65,000 clones, around 62% being singletons. Sequenced: PBMCs. The chain combines TRBV19 with TRBJ1-1; TRBD1 might be the D (5 bases). The receptor was derived from a young man in good health and CMV-seronegative. The CDR3 DNA is TGTGCCAGTAGTGCCAGGGTTCACGGGAACACTGAAGCTTTCTTT. It encodes CASSARVHGNTEAFF.